Sequencing of this TCR beta chain was carried out in a study of beta chain features in type 1 diabetes. Isolated RNA was reverse transcribed in full, so expressed TCRB transcripts were sequenced. Measured with immunoSEQ multiplex PCR; TCRdb has only the in-frame clones, and not every one. The sample lists 130,000 to 150,000 clones, 6.9% occurring once. This CDR3 has 17 amino acids. The germline V gene encodes CDR1 MGHRA and CDR2 YSYEKL. With V trimmed by 5 bases and J by 6 bases, 14 bases remained unmatched. Without exception, sorted populations had purity beyond 98%. The source material was central memory CD4+ T cells from blood. This chain uses TRBV4-1 with TRBJ2-1; 9 nucleotides line up with TRBD1. The sequence came from a woman between 25 and 40 years old in good health. The CDR3 DNA sequence: TGCGCCAGCAGCTCGGGCCCACAGGGGGCCAGTTTCAATGAGCAGTTCTTC. Translating it yields CASSSGPQGASFNEQFF.